The T cell receptor beta chain under discussion was sequenced for a study of T cells of healthy individuals. TCRdb recomputed calls from the 5' RACE reads with MiXCR, one row per CDR3 protein. The sample holds 45,000 to 60,000 distinct CDR3 sequences, under 15% seen once. This clonotype was detected ten times or more. The CDR3 has 15 amino acids. From germline, CDR1 is SGHVS and CDR2 FNYEAQ. Deletions cut 0 bases from V and 6 bases from J, with 13 bases between. The chain links TRBV7-6 to TRBJ2-3; the D is unclear. This clonotype was obtained from a human donor in good health. CDR3 DNA sequence: TGTGCCAGCAGCTTAGCGCTTACCAGCGCCGATACGCAGTATTTT. It codes for CASSLALTSADTQYF.